This entry features one T cell receptor (beta chain) sequence. The sample holds other DNA sequences that translate to the same CDR3. The entry originates in a study of shared clonotypes between healthy human individuals. As for the study in general: The donor group consisted of two women and a few men, aged 18 to 49. Per donor, CD8 memory used one plate, CD8 naive used two, CD4 memory used three and CD4 naive used three.

This CDR3 comprises 13 residues. Trimming removed 2 bases from V and 8 bases from J, with 9 bases in between. The germline gives CDR1 MNHEY, CDR2 SMNVEV (reference sequence). It was CD45RO-negative cells, positively selected for CCR7, that made up naive CD8 cells, with terminally differentiated effector memory CD45RA+ cells excluded. All of the donors resided in Nashville, Tennessee, and each was a Caucasian adult. TCRdb keeps only in-frame clones here, not all; method: immunoSEQ multiplex PCR. The repertoire consists of fewer than 700,000 clones, with about 95% occurring once and the leading ten covering over 0.1%.

This receptor was obtained from a woman aged 25 to 39 in good health. Sequencing was performed on naive CD8+ T cells sorted from blood. The rearrangement joins TRBV27 to TRBJ2-2; the D gene could be TRBD1 or TRBD2 (5 bases each). The CDR3 DNA reads TGTGCCAGCAGTTTAGGGGGAGCGGGGGAGCTGTTTTTT. It specifies CASSLGGAGELFF.